A selection of T cell receptor beta chains follows, all from one sample in a study of PD-1 blockade in classical Hodgkin lymphoma. Profiled with immunoSEQ multiplex PCR; TCRdb holds only in-frame clones, not every one. Found here are tens of thousands of clones, less than 85% of them singletons; the top ten hold about a fifth. The sample consisted of peripheral blood mononuclear cells (PBMCs), taken before the second cycle of nivolumab. These receptors were obtained from a human donor with classical Hodgkin lymphoma. Each CDR3 is given with its conserved first and last residue. Fields, in order: D gene, J gene, V gene, clone size, CDR3 DNA, CDR3 protein. D genes are given only for firm matches. A row's size may be missing; if present it is once, few, many or a size class.

>NA|TRBJ1-2|TRBV10-3|NA
TGTGCCATCAGTGTTTGGGGGGGAGTTAACTATGGCTACACCTTC
CAISVWGGVNYGYTF
>NA|TRBJ1-5|TRBV7-9|NA
TGTGCCAGCAGCTCCGATAGCAATCAGCCCCAGCATTTT
CASSSDSNQPQHF
>TRBD1|TRBJ1-2|TRBV7-9|NA
TGTGCCAGCAGCCCTCCGGGACAGGGGAACTATGGCTACACCTTC
CASSPPGQGNYGYTF
>NA|TRBJ1-6|TRBV6-5|NA
TGTGCCAGCAGTTACAGGGGGTACTATAATTCACCCCTCCACTTT
CASSYRGYYNSPLHF
>TRBD1|TRBJ1-1|TRBV4-3|NA
TGCGCCAGCAGCCGGGAGGGAGGGGGCTGGGGGGTAGCTGAAGCTTTCTTT
CASSREGGGWGVAEAFF
>NA|TRBJ2-3|TRBV4-3|NA
TGCGCCAGCAGCCAAGGAAACCACTGGACCTCTAGCGATACGCAGTATTTT
CASSQGNHWTSSDTQYF
>NA|TRBJ1-2|TRBV13|NA
TGTGCCAGCAGTCTCGACAGACACTCTAACTATGGCTACACCTTC
CASSLDRHSNYGYTF
>TRBD1|TRBJ1-1|TRBV18|few
TGTGCCAGCTCACCGGTAGGGGGCGTCACTGAAGCTTTCTTT
CASSPVGGVTEAFF
>NA|TRBJ1-2|TRBV6-4|NA
TGTGCCAGCAGTGATGGGGCCGGGAAAAACTATGGCTACACCTTC
CASSDGAGKNYGYTF
>NA|TRBJ1-1|TRBV6-1|NA
TGTGCCAGCAGTGAATGGGGGGCAGCTCGAAGGGCTGAAGCTTTCTTT
CASSEWGAARRAEAFF
>TRBD1|TRBJ1-2|TRBV11-2|NA
TGTGCCAGCAGCCCGCTCGACAGGGACTATGGCTACACCTTC
CASSPLDRDYGYTF
>NA|TRBJ1-1|TRBV29-1|NA
TGCAGCGTGACAACAGGGCGGAACACTGAAGCTTTCTTT
CSVTTGRNTEAFF
>TRBD1|TRBJ2-6|TRBV29-1|few
TGCAGCGGTACAAAGACAGGGCCCGGGGCCAACGTCCTGACTTTC
CSGTKTGPGANVLTF
>NA|TRBJ1-1|TRBV28|NA
TGTGCCAGCAGCACCGGGACGCGGGCTTTCTTT
CASSTGTRAFF
>NA|TRBJ1-1|TRBV14|NA
TGTGCCAGCAGATTAGTAACAGTCAACACTGAAGCTTTCTTT
CASRLVTVNTEAFF
>NA|TRBJ2-7|TRBV4-1|NA
TGCGCCAGCAGCCAAGGTCAGGATTCCTTCTACGAGCAGTACTTC
CASSQGQDSFYEQYF
>TRBD1|TRBJ2-2|TRBV19|NA
TGTGCCAGTAGTATCCCACTCCACGGGACAGTAGGAAGGAACACCGGGGAGCTGTTTTTT
CASSIPLHGTVGRNTGELFF
>TRBD2|TRBJ2-7|TRBV5-5|NA
TGTGCCAGCAGCCCCGCCGGACTAGCACGGCCGACGGTAGAGCAGTACTTC
CASSPAGLARPTVEQYF
>TRBD1|TRBJ1-1|TRBV5-6|NA
TGTGCCAGCAGCATCGACAGGGAGAACTCTGAAGCTTTCTTT
CASSIDRENSEAFF
>NA|TRBJ1-5|TRBV6-6|NA
TGTGCCAGCAGTTACGGGCGCAATCAGCCCCAGCATTTT
CASSYGRNQPQHF
>TRBD2|TRBJ2-3|TRBV7-8|NA
TGTGCCAGCAGCCCGCTAGCGGGGCGAAACACAGATACGCAGTATTTT
CASSPLAGRNTDTQYF
>NA|TRBJ2-7|TRBV6-5|few
TGTGCCAGCAGTTACTCTCGGGGTGCCTCCTACGAGCAGTACTTC
CASSYSRGASYEQYF
>NA|TRBJ1-3|TRBV18|once
TGTGCCAGCTCACCTGCGGGAGTCTCCGGAAACACCATATATTTT
CASSPAGVSGNTIYF
>TRBD2|TRBJ2-1|TRBV9|once
TGTGCCAGCAGCGTAGTAGCGGGAGCACTAGGTTGGCAGTTCTTC
CASSVVAGALGWQFF
>NA|TRBJ2-4|TRBV6-5|NA
TGTGCCAGCAGTTCCCCCCCGAGGGTGGGAAACATTCAGTACTTC
CASSSPPRVGNIQYF
>TRBD1|TRBJ1-1|TRBV5-1|NA
TGCGCCAGCAGCCTTAGACAGGGATTGACTGAAGCTTTCTTT
CASSLRQGLTEAFF
>NA|TRBJ2-7|TRBV19|few
TGTGCCAGTAGTATAGGAGGAGCGCGGATCCCCTACGAGCAGTACTTC
CASSIGGARIPYEQYF
>NA|TRBJ2-3|TRBV27|once
TGTGCCAGCAGTTTCGGACTGGCCCCGGAGTATTTT
CASSFGLAPEYF
>TRBD1|TRBJ1-5|TRBV30|NA
TGTGCCTGGAGCTGCAGGGGGGCATGGGGCAATCAGCCCCAGCATTTT
CAWSCRGAWGNQPQHF
>NA|TRBJ1-4|TRBV4-2|once
TGTGCCAGCAGCCAAGTGGGGTTTGAAAAACTGTTTTTT
CASSQVGFEKLFF
>TRBD1|TRBJ1-3|TRBV28|NA
TGTGCCAGCAGTTGGGGACAGCTCTCTGGAAACACCATATATTTT
CASSWGQLSGNTIYF
>TRBD1|TRBJ1-2|TRBV29-1|NA
TGCAGCGTTGCAAGGGGGCAAGGCTATGGCTACACCTTC
CSVARGQGYGYTF
>NA|TRBJ1-5|TRBV7-8|NA
TGTGCCAGCAGCTTAGGAGTTCAGGAGCGCAATCAGCCCCAGCATTTT
CASSLGVQERNQPQHF
>TRBD2|TRBJ2-1|TRBV2|NA
TGTGCCAGCAGCAGACTAGCGGGGGGCAATGAGCAGTTCTTC
CASSRLAGGNEQFF
>NA|TRBJ2-5|TRBV7-7|NA
TGTGCTAGCAGCCGGGGACGGACCATACAAGAGACCCAGTACTTC
CASSRGRTIQETQYF
>NA|TRBJ2-4|TRBV5-6|few
TGTGCCAGCAGCTTAGTGGGGCGGTGGGGGGACGAGGGCGGAAACATTCAGTACTTC
CASSLVGRWGDEGGNIQYF
>TRBD1|TRBJ2-7|TRBV6-5|NA
TGTGCCAGCAGTTACTCTGGACAGGTGGGGCGCGAGCAGTACTTC
CASSYSGQVGREQYF
>NA|TRBJ2-2|TRBV28|medium-sized
TGTGCCAGCAGCCAGACTCGGGGACACATCGCGAACACCGGGGAGCTGTTTTTT
CASSQTRGHIANTGELFF
>NA|TRBJ2-7|TRBV9|NA
TGTGCCAGCAGCGCCCATAGGGAATCCTACGAGCAGTACTTC
CASSAHRESYEQYF
>TRBD1|TRBJ2-5|TRBV27|NA
TGTGCCAGCAGTCAACGGACAGGGCAGACCCAGTACTTC
CASSQRTGQTQYF
>TRBD1|TRBJ1-6|TRBV4-3|NA
TGCGCCAGCAGCCAAGACCGGACAGGGGCGTATAATTCACCCCTCCACTTT
CASSQDRTGAYNSPLHF
>NA|TRBJ1-1|TRBV6-6|NA
TGTGCCAGCAGTTACTCGGGGGAGGGAACTGAAGCTTTCTTT
CASSYSGEGTEAFF
>TRBD2|TRBJ2-5|TRBV18|NA
TGTGCCAGCTCACCTCGGGGGGTCGAGACCCAGTACTTC
CASSPRGVETQYF
>TRBD2|TRBJ2-7|TRBV7-6|NA
TGTGCCAGCAGCTCGGGACTAGCGGGAGAGTCCTACGAGCAGTACTTC
CASSSGLAGESYEQYF
>TRBD1|TRBJ2-3|TRBV9|few
TGTGCCAGCAGCGTAGGACAGGGTGAGTCAAGTACGCAGTATTTT
CASSVGQGESSTQYF
>TRBD1|TRBJ2-5|TRBV28|NA
TGTGCCAGCAGTTCACGGACAGGGGGGTTCGGCCAAGAGACCCAGTACTTC
CASSSRTGGFGQETQYF
>NA|TRBJ2-7|TRBV5-1|NA
TGCGCCAGCAGCCCGGGGACGCGGAGCTCCTACGAGCAGTACTTC
CASSPGTRSSYEQYF
>NA|TRBJ2-2|TRBV4-1|NA
TGCGCCAGCCGTCAGCCCCCCGCGAACACCGGGGAGCTGTTTTTT
CASRQPPANTGELFF
>NA|TRBJ1-3|TRBV19|NA
TGTGCCAGTAGTATAAGGACGGTCGGAAACACCATATATTTT
CASSIRTVGNTIYF
>NA|TRBJ1-2|TRBV6-1|NA
TGTGCCAGCAGGGAACGCAGGGGAACTGGCTACACCTTC
CASRERRGTGYTF
>NA|TRBJ2-3|TRBV4-3|NA
TGCGCCAGCAGCCGACAACTAGCAGATACGCAGTATTTT
CASSRQLADTQYF
>NA|TRBJ1-2|TRBV6-1|medium-sized
TGTGCCAGCAGTGTCACCAGGCTTACTAACTATGGCTACACCTTC
CASSVTRLTNYGYTF
>TRBD1|TRBJ1-2|TRBV11-2|NA
TGTGCCAGCAGTTCGGGACAGGGAAGAGGCTACACCTTC
CASSSGQGRGYTF
>TRBD1|TRBJ2-1|TRBV28|NA
TGTGCCAGCAGTTTGAATCGTCTTACCGGGACAGGGAGTTTTCGTGAGCAGTTCTTC
CASSLNRLTGTGSFREQFF
>TRBD1|TRBJ2-5|TRBV9|once
TGTGCCAGCAGCCCCTGGGACAGAGCGGAAGAGACCCAGTACTTC
CASSPWDRAEETQYF
>NA|TRBJ2-3|TRBV27|NA
TGTGCCAGCAGTTTTAACAGGGTGATGTCAGATACGCAGTATTTT
CASSFNRVMSDTQYF